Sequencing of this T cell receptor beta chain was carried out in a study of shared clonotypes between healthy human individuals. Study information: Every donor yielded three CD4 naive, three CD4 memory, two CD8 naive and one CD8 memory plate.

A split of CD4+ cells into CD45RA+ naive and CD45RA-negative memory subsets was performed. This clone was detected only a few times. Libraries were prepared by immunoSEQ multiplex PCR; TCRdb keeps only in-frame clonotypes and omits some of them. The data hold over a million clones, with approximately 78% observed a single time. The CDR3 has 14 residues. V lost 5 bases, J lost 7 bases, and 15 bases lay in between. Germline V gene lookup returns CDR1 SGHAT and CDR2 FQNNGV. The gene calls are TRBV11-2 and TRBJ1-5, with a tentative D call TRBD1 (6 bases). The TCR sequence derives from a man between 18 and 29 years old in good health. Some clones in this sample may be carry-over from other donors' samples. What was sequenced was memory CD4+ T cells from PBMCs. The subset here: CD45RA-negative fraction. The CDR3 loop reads CASSLGTSGQPQHF. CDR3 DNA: TGTGCCAGCAGCCTGGGGACATCGGGGCAGCCCCAGCATTTT.